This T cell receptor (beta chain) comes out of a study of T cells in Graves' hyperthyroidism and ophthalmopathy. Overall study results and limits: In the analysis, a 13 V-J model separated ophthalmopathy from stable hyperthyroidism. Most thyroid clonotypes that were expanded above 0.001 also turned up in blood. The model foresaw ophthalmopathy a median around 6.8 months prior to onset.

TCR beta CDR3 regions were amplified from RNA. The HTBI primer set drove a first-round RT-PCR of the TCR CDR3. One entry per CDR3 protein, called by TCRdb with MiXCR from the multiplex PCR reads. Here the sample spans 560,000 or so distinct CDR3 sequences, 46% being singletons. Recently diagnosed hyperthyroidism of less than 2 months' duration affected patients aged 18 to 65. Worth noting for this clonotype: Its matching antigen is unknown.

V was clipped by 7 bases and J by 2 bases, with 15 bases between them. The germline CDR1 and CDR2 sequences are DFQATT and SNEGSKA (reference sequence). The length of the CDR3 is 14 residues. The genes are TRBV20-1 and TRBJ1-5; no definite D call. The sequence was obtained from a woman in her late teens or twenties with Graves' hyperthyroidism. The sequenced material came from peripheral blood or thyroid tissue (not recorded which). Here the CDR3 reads CSVKAGAGNQPQHF. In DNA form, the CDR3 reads TGCAGTGTCAAGGCCGGAGCAGGCAATCAGCCCCAGCATTTT.